The 26 T cell receptor beta chains presented below share a single source sample, sequenced in a study of blood T cell repertoires in COVID-19. Clones were sequenced by immunoSEQ multiplex PCR, and TCRdb holds only the in-frame ones, with some missing. The sample consists of 100,000 to 150,000 clones, approximately 87% of them appearing once. The sequenced sample was peripheral blood. These receptors were collected from a woman aged 45-65 years with acute or convalescent COVID-19.

V and J are TRBV3-1 (or the pseudogene TRBV3-2) and TRBJ2-5; 12 bases agree with TRBD2. The length of the CDR3 is 14 residues. V shed 2 bases and J 9 bases; nucleotides not matched to a gene: 4. The germline CDR1 and CDR2 sequences are LGHDT and YNNKEL (reference sequence). CDR3 residues: CASSQTSGGTAQYF. The CDR3 region has the DNA TGTGCCAGCAGCCAAACTAGCGGGGGGACGGCCCAGTACTTC.

The CDR3 DNA follows: TGTGCCAGCAGAAGCGGGGCCTCCTACAATGAGCAGTTCTTC. As protein: CASRSGASYNEQFF. This chain links TRBV7-2 with TRBJ2-1, with TRBD2 matching 7 bases. The trim removed 6 bases at V and 0 bases at J, leaving 2 bases unmatched. This CDR3 spans 14 amino acids. The germline V gene has CDR1 SGHTA and CDR2 FQGNSA.

V is TRBV24-1 and J is TRBJ2-2; 11 nucleotides align to TRBD1. V shed 7 bases, J shed 5 bases, and the junction held 8 bases outside the gene matches. The CDR3 extends over 16 amino acids. Germline V gene lookup returns CDR1 KGHDR and CDR2 SFDVKD. The CDR3 reads CATSAGQGAGTGELFF. Here the CDR3 DNA reads TGTGCCACCAGCGCTGGACAGGGGGCAGGGACCGGGGAGCTGTTTTTT.

This chain links TRBV5-4 with TRBJ2-3; TRBD2 agrees at 13 bases. The V gene's germline CDR1 is SGHNT and CDR2 YYREEE (reference sequence). The CDR3 length is 15 residues. V was pared by 4 bases and J by 4 bases, with 3 bases of the junction left unmatched. The CDR3 loop reads CASSVGTSGADTQYF. As DNA, the CDR3 is TGTGCCAGCAGCGTCGGGACTAGCGGGGCAGATACGCAGTATTTT.

The V and J genes are TRBV13 and TRBJ1-5; 10 bases are shared with TRBD1. The CDR3 has 15 amino acids. The ends lost 4 bases at V and 3 bases at J; junction bases unmatched: 3. Germline values: CDR1 PRHDT, CDR2 FYEKMQ (reference sequence). CDR3 region: CASSSGTGVNQPQHF. The CDR3 DNA follows: TGTGCCAGCAGCTCAGGGACAGGGGTCAATCAGCCCCAGCATTTT.

The chain has TRBV30 and TRBJ1-2; no clear D. Germline V gives CDR1 GTSNPN, CDR2 SVGIG (reference sequence). The V gene lost 2 bases and the J gene lost 2 bases, with 6 bases spanning the gap. The CDR3 is 12 residues long. The CDR3 DNA follows: TGTGCCTGGAGTACTATAAACTATGGCTACACCTTC. Protein: CAWSTINYGYTF.

The chain couples TRBV3-1 (or the pseudogene TRBV3-2) to TRBJ1-2; the match to TRBD1 covers 9 bases. CDR1 and CDR2 from the germline V gene are LGHDT and YNNKEL (reference sequence). The J segment lost 4 bases and the V segment lost 3 bases, leaving 3 bases of the junction unmatched. The length of the CDR3 is 14 residues. The CDR3: CASSQGQGGYGYTF. The CDR3 DNA sequence: TGTGCCAGCAGCCAGGGACAGGGCGGCTATGGCTACACCTTC.

This clone has only one observation. This rearrangement joins TRBV7-9 to TRBJ2-2; weak D call: TRBD1 (6 bases). V shed 4 bases and J shed 6 bases, with 18 bases lying between them. The CDR3 runs to 16 residues. The germline CDR1 and CDR2 sequences are SEHNR and FQNEAQ (reference sequence). The CDR3 region has the DNA TGTGCCAGCAGCTCTGAGGGGACAATAGGGCCCGGGGAGCTGTTTTTT. Its translation is CASSSEGTIGPGELFF.

The chain links TRBV9 to TRBJ1-1; 11 nucleotides agree with TRBD1. CDR1 is SGDLS, CDR2 YYNGEE, per germline. CDR3 length: 15 amino acids. J lost 6 bases, V lost 0 bases, and 4 bases had no gene match. The CDR3 DNA sequence: TGTGCCAGCAGCGTAGCTAGGACAGGGGGCCCTGAAGCTTTCTTT. Its protein product is CASSVARTGGPEAFF.

V is TRBV5-6 and J is TRBJ1-6; possibly TRBD1 for D (6 bases). The CDR3 has 14 amino acids. From germline, CDR1 is SGHDT and CDR2 YYEEEE. V dropped 5 bases and J dropped 7 bases, with 13 bases sitting between them. CDR3 sequence: CASSGQWGNSPLHF. CDR3 bases: TGTGCCAGCAGTGGACAGTGGGGGAATTCACCCCTCCACTTT.

The chain links TRBV4-3 to TRBJ1-2; D is perhaps TRBD1 (5 bases). The CDR3 extends over 16 amino acids. Trimming stripped 0 bases from V and 7 bases from J, with 18 bases between. Germline V gene data show CDR1 as LGHNA and CDR2 as YSLEER. The CDR3 spells CASSQDTPNPRGGYTF. In DNA, the CDR3 is TGCGCCAGCAGCCAAGATACTCCGAACCCAAGGGGTGGCTACACCTTC.

This clone has a handful of counts. The rearrangement joins TRBV7-3 to TRBJ1-5, with D possibly matching TRBD1 (6 bases). The CDR3 has 12 amino acids. Trimming pared 4 bases from V and 9 bases from J, leaving 10 bases between. Germline CDR1 and CDR2: SGHTA and FQGTGA. The CDR3 here is CASSSRGGPQHF. CDR3 coding DNA: TGTGCCAGCAGCTCCCGAGGGGGGCCCCAGCATTTT.

The chain uses TRBV19 and TRBJ1-2; 11 nucleotides match TRBD1. The V gene's germline CDR1 is LNHDA and CDR2 SQIVND (reference sequence). Unmatched junction bases numbered 9, after V lost 7 bases and J lost 8 bases. The CDR3 has 14 residues. The CDR3 is CASTNGDRGEGYTF. The CDR3 DNA sequence: TGTGCCAGTACTAATGGGGACAGGGGGGAAGGCTACACCTTC. The variable domain in full, completed from reference TRBV19 and TRBJ1-2, reads DGGITQSPKYLFRKEGQNVTLSCEQNLNHDAMYWYRQDPGQGLRLIYYSQIVNDFQKGDIAEGYSVSREKKESFPLTVTSAQKNPTAFYLCASTNGDRGEGYTFGSGTRLTVV.

The CDR3 loop reads CASSLDGRGRHEQYF. Written as DNA, the CDR3 is TGCGCCAGCAGCTTGGACGGCAGGGGGCGCCACGAGCAGTACTTC. The chain recombines TRBV5-1 with TRBJ2-7; 8 bases agree with TRBD1. V dropped 0 bases and J dropped 5; count of bases not matched to a gene: 7. Germline V CDR1 and CDR2: SGHRS, YFSETQ. The CDR3 loop spans 15 amino acids.

The CDR3 spells CASSQGGIGNSPLHF. The CDR3 nucleotides are TGTGCCAGCAGCCAGGGCGGGATTGGAAATTCACCCCTCCACTTT. V gene TRBV3-1 (or the pseudogene TRBV3-2) combines with J gene TRBJ1-6, with D uncertain. Germline V gene lookup returns CDR1 LGHDT and CDR2 YNNKEL (reference sequence). The CDR3 has 15 amino acids. Trimming stripped 3 bases from V and 7 bases from J, with 13 bases between.

The chain couples TRBV21-1 to TRBJ1-3; the table's D gene call, TRBD1, was not cross checked with the DNA. TRBV21-1 is assigned pseudogene status. The CDR3 consists of 18 residues. CDR3 in amino acids: CASSGRKGQDREGNTIYF. CDR3 DNA: TGTGCCAGCAGCGGGCGAAAAGGTCAGGACAGGGAAGGAAACACCATATATTTT.

The CDR3 sequence: CASSGLAGGPEQFF. The CDR3 region has the DNA TGTGCCAGCAGTGGACTAGCGGGGGGGCCTGAGCAGTTCTTC. J is TRBJ2-1 and V is TRBV6-4, with 14 bases lining up with TRBD2. Losses at the gene ends were 4 bases for V and 9 bases for J; bases not matched to a gene: 2. The germline V gene encodes CDR1 MRHNA and CDR2 SNTAGT. This CDR3 contains 14 residues.

The V gene is TRBV13, the J gene TRBJ2-3, with D possibly TRBD2 on 6 matching bases. The germline V gene has CDR1 PRHDT and CDR2 FYEKMQ (reference sequence). The CDR3 has 16 amino acids. V was trimmed by 5 bases and J by 4 bases, leaving 19 bases between them. Here the CDR3 DNA reads TGTGCCAGCAGCACTAGTGTGGCGGGAAGGGCAGATACGCAGTATTTT. It is translated as CASSTSVAGRADTQYF.

The chain joins TRBV30 to TRBJ1-6; D possibly corresponds to TRBD1 (5 bases). The CDR3 runs 17 residues. The V gene lost 3 bases and the J gene lost 0 bases, with 15 bases spanning the gap. In germline, CDR1 is GTSNPN, CDR2 SVGIG (reference sequence). CDR3 bases: TGTGCCTGGAGCTGGGACTTCTCGAGCTCCTATAATTCACCCCTCCACTTT. It encodes CAWSWDFSSSYNSPLHF.

The V call is TRBV20-1, the J call TRBJ2-5, with 9 bases that match TRBD2. Germline V lookup: CDR1 DFQATT, CDR2 SNEGSKA (reference sequence). Germline trimming cut 3 bases from V and 8 bases from J; bases unmatched to any gene: 10. This CDR3 is built from 14 residues. The CDR3 sequence is CSASQILAGGTQYF. Here the CDR3 DNA reads TGCAGTGCTAGTCAGATACTAGCGGGTGGAACCCAGTACTTC.

The V call is TRBV9, the J call TRBJ1-6; 8 nucleotides align to TRBD1. The CDR3 spans 16 residues. The V segment lost 4 bases and the J segment 2 bases; nucleotides outside the gene matches: 5. Germline loops: CDR1 SGDLS, CDR2 YYNGEE. The CDR3 DNA reads as TGTGCCAGCAGCCCGGGGACAGGTGCCTATAATTCACCCCTCCACTTT. It is translated as CASSPGTGAYNSPLHF.

This clone was counted once. The chain carries TRBV10-3 and TRBJ2-7; weak D call: TRBD1 (6 bases). Germline values: CDR1 ENHRY, CDR2 SYGVKD. The CDR3 runs 12 residues. V lost 9 bases and J lost 4, with 13 bases in between. CDR3 protein: CAMGTLGYEQYF. In DNA form, the CDR3 reads TGTGCCATGGGGACACTGGGTTACGAGCAGTACTTC.

The V gene is TRBV18, the J gene TRBJ1-3, with 9 nucleotides matching TRBD1. Germline assignment: CDR1 KGHSH and CDR2 LQKENI. V shed 3 bases and J 2 bases; nucleotides not matched to a gene: 5. CDR3 size: 16 residues. DNA of the CDR3: TGTGCCAGCTCACCGGGACAGGGTCTGGCTGGAAACACCATATATTTT. This gives the protein CASSPGQGLAGNTIYF. Filled out from reference TRBV18 and TRBJ1-3, the complete variable domain reads NAGVMQNPRHLVRRRGQEARLRCSPMKGHSHVYWYRQLPEEGLKFMVYLQKENIIDESGMPKERFSAEFPKEGPSILRIQQVVRGDSAAYFCASSPGQGLAGNTIYFGEGSWLTVV.

J is TRBJ1-4 and V is TRBV7-8; perhaps TRBD1 as D (6 bases). Between the trimmed V and J ends, which lost 3 bases and 7 bases, there was a span of 12 bases. Per germline, CDR1 SGHVS and CDR2 FQNEAQ. The CDR3 sequence is 14 residues long. As DNA, the CDR3 is TGTGCCAGCAGCTTGGGGGGGGCCGGTGAAAAACTGTTTTTT. Protein product: CASSLGGAGEKLFF.

DNA of the CDR3: TGTGCCAGCAGCCAGGAACAGGGGGGCTATGGCTACACCTTC. It specifies CASSQEQGGYGYTF. The rearrangement joins TRBV9 to TRBJ1-2; 8 bases match TRBD1. V shed 4 bases, J shed 4 bases, and the junction held 6 bases outside the gene matches. The CDR3 has 14 residues. Germline CDR1 and CDR2: SGDLS and YYNGEE.

The chain links TRBV5-4 to TRBJ2-5; D gene unclear. V shed 2 bases and J shed 5 bases, with 10 bases lying between them. The CDR3 totals 13 residues. Germline values: CDR1 SGHNT, CDR2 YYREEE (reference sequence). This CDR3 is CASSFAGWETQYF. The CDR3 bases are TGTGCCAGCAGCTTTGCAGGCTGGGAGACCCAGTACTTC. Filled out from reference TRBV5-4 and TRBJ2-5, the complete variable domain reads ETGVTQSPTHLIKTRGQQVTLRCSSQSGHNTVSWYQQALGQGPQFIFQYYREEENGRGNFPPRFSGLQFPNYSSELNVNALELDDSALYLCASSFAGWETQYFGPGTRLLVL.